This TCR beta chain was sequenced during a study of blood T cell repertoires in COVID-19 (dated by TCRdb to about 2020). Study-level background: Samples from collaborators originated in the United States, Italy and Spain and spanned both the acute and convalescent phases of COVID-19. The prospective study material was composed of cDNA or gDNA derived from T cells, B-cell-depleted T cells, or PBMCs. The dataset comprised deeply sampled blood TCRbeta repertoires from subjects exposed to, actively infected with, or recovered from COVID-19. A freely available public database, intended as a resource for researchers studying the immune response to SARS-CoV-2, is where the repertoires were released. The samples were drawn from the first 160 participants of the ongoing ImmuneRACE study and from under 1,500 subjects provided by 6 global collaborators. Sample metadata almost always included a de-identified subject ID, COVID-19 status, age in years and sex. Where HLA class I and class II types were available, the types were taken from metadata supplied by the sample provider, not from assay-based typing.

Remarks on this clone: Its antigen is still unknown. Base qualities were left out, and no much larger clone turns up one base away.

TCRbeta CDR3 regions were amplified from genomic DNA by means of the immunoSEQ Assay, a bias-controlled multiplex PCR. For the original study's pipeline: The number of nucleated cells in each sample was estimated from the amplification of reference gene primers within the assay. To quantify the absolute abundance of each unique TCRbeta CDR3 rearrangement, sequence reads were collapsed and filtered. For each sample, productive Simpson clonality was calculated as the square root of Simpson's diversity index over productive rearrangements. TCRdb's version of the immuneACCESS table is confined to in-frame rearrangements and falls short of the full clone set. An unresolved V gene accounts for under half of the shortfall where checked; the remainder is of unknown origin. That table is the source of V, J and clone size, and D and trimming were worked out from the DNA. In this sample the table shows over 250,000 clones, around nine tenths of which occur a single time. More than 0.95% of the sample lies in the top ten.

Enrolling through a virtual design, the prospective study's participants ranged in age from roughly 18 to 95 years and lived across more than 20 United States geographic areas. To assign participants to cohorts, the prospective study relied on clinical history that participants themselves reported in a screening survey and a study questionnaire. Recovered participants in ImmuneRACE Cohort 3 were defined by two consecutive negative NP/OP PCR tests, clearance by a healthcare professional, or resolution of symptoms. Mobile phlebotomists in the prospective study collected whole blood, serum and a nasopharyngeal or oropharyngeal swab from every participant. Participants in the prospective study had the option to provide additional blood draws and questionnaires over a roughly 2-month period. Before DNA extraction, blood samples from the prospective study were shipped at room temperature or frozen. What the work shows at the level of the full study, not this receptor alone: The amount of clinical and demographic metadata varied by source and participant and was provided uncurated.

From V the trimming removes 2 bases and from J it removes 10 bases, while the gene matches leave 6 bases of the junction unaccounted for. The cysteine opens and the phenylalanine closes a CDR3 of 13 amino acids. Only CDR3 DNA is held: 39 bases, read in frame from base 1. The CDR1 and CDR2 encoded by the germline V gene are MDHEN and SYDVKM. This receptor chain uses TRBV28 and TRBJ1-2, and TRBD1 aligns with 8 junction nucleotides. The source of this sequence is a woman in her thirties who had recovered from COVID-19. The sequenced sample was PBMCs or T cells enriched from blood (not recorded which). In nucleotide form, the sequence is TGTGCCAGCAGTTTAGGACAGGGAATCGACTACACCTTC. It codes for CASSLGQGIDYTF.